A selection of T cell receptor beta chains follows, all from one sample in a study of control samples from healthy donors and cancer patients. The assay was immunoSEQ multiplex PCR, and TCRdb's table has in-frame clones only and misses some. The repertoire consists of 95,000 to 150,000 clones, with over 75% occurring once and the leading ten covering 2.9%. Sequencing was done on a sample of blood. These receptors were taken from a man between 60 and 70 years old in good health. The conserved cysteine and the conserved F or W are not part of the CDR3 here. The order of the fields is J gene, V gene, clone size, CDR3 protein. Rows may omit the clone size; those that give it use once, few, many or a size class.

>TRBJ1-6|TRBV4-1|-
ASSQESAGKSSPLH
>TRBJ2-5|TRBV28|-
VVAGWETQY
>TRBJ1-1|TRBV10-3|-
AIRLDGTENTEAF
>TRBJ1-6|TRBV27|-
ASSLNRGSPLH
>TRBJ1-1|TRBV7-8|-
ASSLVQVNTEAF
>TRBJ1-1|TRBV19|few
ASSIHRDNTEAF
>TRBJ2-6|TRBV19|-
ASSIWGSGANVLT
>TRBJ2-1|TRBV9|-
ASSDGQGQYNEQF
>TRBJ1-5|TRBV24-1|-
ATSDSDKLNSNQPQH
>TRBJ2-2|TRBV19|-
ASCGALSGELF
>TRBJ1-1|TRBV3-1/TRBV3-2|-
ASSQGGTGSAF
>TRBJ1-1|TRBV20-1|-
SAPNRGEAF
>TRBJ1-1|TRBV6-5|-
ASTKNTEAF
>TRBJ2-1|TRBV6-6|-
ASSLWGPGQAVSTSYNEQF
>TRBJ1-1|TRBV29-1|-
SVIVGGKTF
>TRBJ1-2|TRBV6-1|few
ASSESGYYGYT
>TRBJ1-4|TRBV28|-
ASSPATGGLGEKLF
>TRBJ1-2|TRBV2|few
ASRVLEGYT
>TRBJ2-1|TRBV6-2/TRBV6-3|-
ASSYSQRVSSPF
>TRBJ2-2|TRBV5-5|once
ASSLPASGGASNTGELF
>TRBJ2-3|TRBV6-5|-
ASSSLPVDTQY
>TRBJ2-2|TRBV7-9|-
ASSLAQGAQGGELF
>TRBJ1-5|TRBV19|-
ASTQDSVYSNQPQH
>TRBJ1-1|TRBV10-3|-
AISELTGRSGAF
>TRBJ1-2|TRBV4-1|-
ASSQDSGESLYGYT
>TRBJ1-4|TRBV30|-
AWGTGVDNEKLF
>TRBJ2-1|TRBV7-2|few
ASSLGAGDWRF
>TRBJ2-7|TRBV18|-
ASSATQGTGDSSDEQY
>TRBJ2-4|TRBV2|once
ASRDSLAKNIQY
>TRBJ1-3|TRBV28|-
ASSVTGYSGNTIY
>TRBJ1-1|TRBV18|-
ASSPTENTEAF
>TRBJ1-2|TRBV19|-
ASSIGGSSGGYT
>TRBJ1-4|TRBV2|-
ASRRDRAAINEKLF
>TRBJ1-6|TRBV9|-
ASSVEAEPSNSPLH
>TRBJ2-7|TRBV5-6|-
ASSFTGLAAYEQY
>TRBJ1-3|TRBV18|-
ASSQGIGNTIY
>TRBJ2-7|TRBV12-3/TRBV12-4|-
ASSRTGSYEQY
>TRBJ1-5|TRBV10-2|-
ASSRQGNQPQH
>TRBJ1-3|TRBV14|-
ASSQDWDSSGNTIY
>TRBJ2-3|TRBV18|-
ASSPKQSTDTQY
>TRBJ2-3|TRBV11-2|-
ASSPVRWLAGGDTDTQY
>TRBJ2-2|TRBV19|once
ASSFGGGTGELF
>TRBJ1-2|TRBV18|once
ASSPGGSYGYT
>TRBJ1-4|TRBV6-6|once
ASRRDRGSNELF
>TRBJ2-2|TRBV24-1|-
ATKSGQGNTGELF
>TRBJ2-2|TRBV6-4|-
ASSGQGTAGELF
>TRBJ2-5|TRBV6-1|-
ASSERGTLYQETQY
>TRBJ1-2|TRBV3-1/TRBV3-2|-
ASSPTATGLGYT
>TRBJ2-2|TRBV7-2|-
ASSLDGTIRGELF
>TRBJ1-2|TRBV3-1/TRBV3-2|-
ASSPSKGQLRQYGYT
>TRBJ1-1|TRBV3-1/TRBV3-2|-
ASTPMNTEAF
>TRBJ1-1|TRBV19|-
ASSIATGASTEAF
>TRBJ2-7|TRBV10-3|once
AISESGGKGEQY